These T cell receptor beta chains were read from a single sample in a study of blood T cell repertoires in COVID-19. Clones were read by immunoSEQ multiplex PCR, and TCRdb kept only the in-frame ones, dropping some. The repertoire holds about 250,000 clones, around 82% seen once, with 5% to 6% in the top ten. The specimen was peripheral blood. Every receptor here comes from an elderly man with acute or convalescent COVID-19. The CDR3 runs from the conserved cysteine through the conserved F or W. The D gene is left open where the match is weak. Not every row has a clone size; where given, it reads once, few, many or a size class.

j_call,clone_size,v_call,d_call,cdr3_nt,cdr3_aa
TRBJ1-2,-,TRBV12-3/TRBV12-4,-,TGTGCCAGCAGTCCAGGGAACTATGGCTACACCTTC,CASSPGNYGYTF
TRBJ1-5,-,TRBV18,-,TGTGCCAGCTCAGAGACAGGCCCTCAGCCCCAGCATTTT,CASSETGPQPQHF
TRBJ2-1,-,TRBV5-5,TRBD2,TGTGCCAGCAGCGTACTAGCGGGGGGCTCCTACAATGAGCAGTTCTTC,CASSVLAGGSYNEQFF
TRBJ2-3,-,TRBV28,TRBD2,TGTGCCAGCAGTTTATGGACTAGCGGGAGTGACACAGATACGCAGTATTTT,CASSLWTSGSDTDTQYF
TRBJ2-3,-,TRBV24-1,TRBD2,TGTGCCACCAGTTCTCCGGGACTAGGGGATACGCAGTATTTT,CATSSPGLGDTQYF
TRBJ2-1,once,TRBV5-4,TRBD2,TGTGCCAGCAGCTCGCTAGCGGACTCCTACAATGAGCAGTTCTTC,CASSSLADSYNEQFF
TRBJ2-2,-,TRBV3-1/TRBV3-2,-,TGTGCCAGCAGCCAGAGTTTTGACACCGGGGAGCTGTTTTTT,CASSQSFDTGELFF
TRBJ1-2,-,TRBV29-1,TRBD1,TGCAGCGTTGGAGGGGGCAGGGGCTACACCTTC,CSVGGGRGYTF
TRBJ1-2,-,TRBV7-9,-,TGTGCCAGCAGCTTAGAGCGTTACGGAACTAACTATGGCTACACCTTC,CASSLERYGTNYGYTF
TRBJ2-3,-,TRBV3-1/TRBV3-2,TRBD1,TGTGCCAGCAGCCCTCAACAGGGGTATACAGATACGCAGTATTTT,CASSPQQGYTDTQYF
TRBJ1-2,-,TRBV4-1,-,TGCGCCAGCAGCCCGGCGGCGCCGTTGACCCCTTTTGGCTACACCTTC,CASSPAAPLTPFGYTF
TRBJ1-4,once,TRBV4-2,-,TGTGCCAGCAGCCCCACAGGGCTGGGATCTAATGAAAAACTGTTTTTT,CASSPTGLGSNEKLFF
TRBJ2-4,-,TRBV29-1,-,TGCAGCGTTAAAACCCCACGAGCAAACATTCAGTACTTC,CSVKTPRANIQYF
TRBJ2-5,-,TRBV3-1/TRBV3-2,TRBD2,TGTGCCAGCAGCCAAGGAAGCGGGAGGGGCTTCGTAGAGACCCAGTACTTC,CASSQGSGRGFVETQYF
TRBJ1-2,once,TRBV7-2,-,TGTGCCAGCAGCTTAGTGGACAGCTATGGCTACACCTTC,CASSLVDSYGYTF
TRBJ2-2,-,TRBV19,-,TGTGCCAGTTCGCCAGGACAGATAAACACCGGGGAGCTGTTTTTT,CASSPGQINTGELFF
TRBJ1-4,-,TRBV19,-,TGTGCCAGTAGTATCATGCGACTAGGTGAAAAACTGTTTTTT,CASSIMRLGEKLFF
TRBJ2-7,-,TRBV27,TRBD2,TGTGCCAGCAGTCTAACTAGCGGGGGGGCTTACGAGCAGTACTTC,CASSLTSGGAYEQYF
TRBJ2-1,-,TRBV5-1,TRBD2,TGCGCCAGCAGGCAGGGACTAGCCGTAAACAATGAGCAGTTCTTC,CASRQGLAVNNEQFF
TRBJ1-1,-,TRBV5-1,-,TGCGCCAGCAGCTTCGATTCGCGGAACACTGAAGCTTTCTTT,CASSFDSRNTEAFF
TRBJ2-1,-,TRBV3-1/TRBV3-2,-,TGTGCCAGCAGCGGTAGCTATCGTGAGCAGTTCTTC,CASSGSYREQFF
TRBJ2-3,-,TRBV4-2,-,TGTGCCAGCAGCCAAGACCCTAGTCCCACCACAGATACGCAGTATTTT,CASSQDPSPTTDTQYF
TRBJ1-3,few,TRBV2,-,TGTGCCAGCAGTGCACTTCGACAACCTGTGAGGGTGGGTTCTGGAAACACCATATATTTT,CASSALRQPVRVGSGNTIYF
TRBJ2-7,-,TRBV20-1,-,TGCAGTGCTAGTGACGGGACATCCTACGAGCAGTACTTC,CSASDGTSYEQYF
TRBJ2-2,-,TRBV10-2,-,TGCGCCAGCAGTGAACAGGGTTACACCGGGGAGCTGTTTTTT,CASSEQGYTGELFF
TRBJ2-1,-,TRBV5-1,TRBD2,TGCGCCAGCAGCTGGAGCGGGAGCTCCTACAATGAGCAGTTCTTC,CASSWSGSSYNEQFF
TRBJ1-5,-,TRBV5-6,-,TGTGCCAGCAGCTTCCTTGGGGCCGGAAGCAATCAGCCCCAGCATTTT,CASSFLGAGSNQPQHF
TRBJ1-3,few,TRBV28,TRBD1,TGTGCCAGCAGTTCACAGGGGGCGAACTCTGGAAACACCATATATTTT,CASSSQGANSGNTIYF
TRBJ2-5,-,TRBV2,TRBD1,TGTGCCAGCAGTGAAACAGGGGGAATCGCCCAGTACTTC,CASSETGGIAQYF
TRBJ2-1,-,TRBV7-2,-,TGTGCCAGCAGACCTCCCGTGGGGGCTCCCGAAGGTAATGAGCAGTTCTTC,CASRPPVGAPEGNEQFF
TRBJ2-7,-,TRBV6-5,TRBD1,TGTGCCAGCAGTTACTCCGGGACAGGGAGCGAGCAGTACTTC,CASSYSGTGSEQYF
TRBJ2-3,-,TRBV5-8,TRBD2,TGTGCCTCAACCGGGGGGAAGATCTTCACAGATACGCAGTATTTT,CASTGGKIFTDTQYF
TRBJ1-5,-,TRBV7-2,-,TGTGCCAGCAGCTTAGCCTGGGGGGGGAATCAGCCCCAGCATTTT,CASSLAWGGNQPQHF
TRBJ2-1,-,TRBV29-1,TRBD2,TGCAGCGTTGAAGATCCCGGGACTAGCGGGTTCTTC,CSVEDPGTSGFF
TRBJ1-4,-,TRBV19,-,TGTGCCAGTACCCTCCGGGGGGCGGAGTATGAAAAACTGTTTTTT,CASTLRGAEYEKLFF
TRBJ2-3,-,TRBV29-1,-,TGCAGCGTGGATCCTGACTTCACAGATACGCAGTATTTT,CSVDPDFTDTQYF
TRBJ2-5,-,TRBV21-1,-,TGTGCCAGCAGGACACCGGGACTCCAAGAGACCCAGTACTTC,CASRTPGLQETQYF
TRBJ2-2,-,TRBV5-4,-,TGTGCCAGCAGCTTGGGGGGGCCGGGCACCGGGGAGCTGTTTTTT,CASSLGGPGTGELFF
TRBJ2-1,-,TRBV2,TRBD2,TGTGCCAGCAGGGTAGGGACTAGCGGACCTAATGAGCAGTTCTTC,CASRVGTSGPNEQFF
TRBJ2-5,-,TRBV9,TRBD2,TGTGCCAGCAGCGTGGCGGCCACTAGCGGGAGGGTGCAGGGGGCCCAGTACTTC,CASSVAATSGRVQGAQYF
TRBJ2-5,-,TRBV18,TRBD1,TGTGCCAGCTCACCTACACAGACAGGGTCCAAAGAGACCCAGTACTTC,CASSPTQTGSKETQYF
TRBJ2-1,-,TRBV5-1,TRBD2,TGCGCCAGCAGCTTAGATGAGACTAGCGGGGTATACAATGAGCAGTTCTTC,CASSLDETSGVYNEQFF
TRBJ2-2,-,TRBV4-1,TRBD1,TGCGCCAGCAGCCAAGCTTGGGGGACAGGGGGCACCGGGGAGCTGTTTTTT,CASSQAWGTGGTGELFF
TRBJ2-5,few,TRBV10-3,TRBD1,TGTGCCACTACGACAGGGGCGGTATACGGGGCCCAGTACTTC,CATTTGAVYGAQYF
TRBJ1-4,-,TRBV19,TRBD1,TGTGCCAGTAGTCTTGGCAGGGGGGTAACTAATGAAAAACTGTTTTTT,CASSLGRGVTNEKLFF
TRBJ2-1,-,TRBV19,-,TGTGCCAGTGAGGGCTACAATGAGCAGTTCTTC,CASEGYNEQFF
TRBJ2-7,many,TRBV5-1,TRBD1,TGCGCCAGCAACGACAGGGGATACTCCTACGAGCAGTACTTC,CASNDRGYSYEQYF
TRBJ2-3,once,TRBV7-3,TRBD2,TGTGCCAGCAGCCCCCAGACTAGCGGGAGTATGTATTTT,CASSPQTSGSMYF